One and the same sample provided the 5 T cell receptor beta chains below, sequenced in a study of T cell changes during pregnancy in multiple sclerosis. Generated by immunoSEQ multiplex PCR, the TCRdb table keeps only in-frame clones and is missing some. The data hold tens of thousands of clones, with 92% observed a single time. Material: peripheral blood, obtained in the third trimester of pregnancy. These receptors were obtained from a female donor with multiple sclerosis, enrolled in a pregnancy study.

To note about this clone: This sample includes further DNA sequences coding for the same CDR3. This chain joins TRBV18 and TRBJ2-7; D not certain. This CDR3 is built from 13 residues. CDR1 KGHSH and CDR2 LQKENI come from the germline V gene. Deletions cut 0 bases from V and 0 bases from J, with 3 bases between. CDR3 residues: CASSPPSSYEQYF. DNA of the CDR3: TGTGCCAGCTCACCACCCAGCTCCTACGAGCAGTACTTC.

The chain couples TRBV4-3 to TRBJ2-7; TRBD2 matches 7 bases. Losses at the gene ends were 0 bases for V and 3 bases for J; bases not matched to a gene: 5. This CDR3 contains 15 residues. CDR1 is LGHNA, CDR2 YSLEER, per germline. This chain's CDR3 is CASSQESGTLYEQYF. The CDR3 coding sequence is TGCGCCAGCAGCCAAGAAAGCGGGACCCTCTACGAGCAGTACTTC.

This clone was picked up one time. This chain uses TRBV4-3 with TRBJ1-4; D unresolved. The CDR3 is 12 residues long. Trimming removed 1 base from V and 10 bases from J, with 7 bases in between. Germline assignment: CDR1 LGHNA and CDR2 YSLEER. CDR3 in amino acids: CASSQVEGKLFF. For the CDR3, the DNA is TGCGCCAGCAGCCAAGTTGAGGGAAAACTGTTTTTT.

CDR3 bases: TGTGCCTGGAGTCTAATCTACAGGGGCGAGCAGTTCTTC. Its protein is CAWSLIYRGEQFF. The V and J genes are TRBV30 and TRBJ2-1, with 7 positions matching TRBD1. This CDR3 has 13 amino acids. Trimming cost V 2 bases and J 10 bases; bases outside gene matches: 8. The germline gives CDR1 GTSNPN, CDR2 SVGIG (reference sequence).

The chain recombines TRBV12-5 with TRBJ1-2; 9 bases align to TRBD1. Germline CDR1 and CDR2: LGHNT and FRNRAP. The CDR3 consists of 14 residues. V lost 5 bases and J lost 8; bases outside the gene matches: 9. The DNA of the CDR3 is TGTGCTAGTGGTGTGGGACAGGGAATGTGGGGCTACACCTTC. Protein product: CASGVGQGMWGYTF.